The present TCR beta chain was sequenced within a study of blood T cell repertoires in COVID-19 (dated by TCRdb to 2018 to 2020). Regarding the research as a whole: Collaborator samples came from the United States, Italy and Spain and covered acute and convalescent phases of COVID-19. The sample metadata nearly always contained a de-identified subject ID, COVID-19 status, age in years and sex. Deeply sampled blood TCRbeta repertoires from subjects exposed to, actively infected with, or recovered from COVID-19 were included in the dataset. The prospective study material was composed of cDNA or gDNA derived from T cells, B-cell-depleted T cells, or PBMCs. Where available, HLA class I and class II types were taken from metadata supplied by the sample provider and were not determined by assay-based typing. The repertoires were released in a freely available public database meant as a resource for research on the immune response to SARS-CoV-2. Samples came from the ongoing ImmuneRACE study (first 160 participants) plus 1,254 subjects from 6 global collaborators.

Paper-wide results and their limitations: The amount of clinical and demographic metadata varied by source and participant and was provided uncurated.

As concerns this clone: Its recognized antigen is unknown. It has no much larger one-base neighbor in the sample; base qualities were not kept.

In Seattle, one collaborating source enrolled patients while the infection was active and tracked those patients longitudinally over the course of disease. Each collaborating institution followed its own protocols to collect whole blood in K2EDTA tubes. Collaborator samples were shipped for TCRbeta analysis as frozen whole blood, isolated PBMCs, or DNA extracted from either sample type. The germline V gene supplies CDR1 SGHTA and CDR2 FQGNSA. From cysteine to phenylalanine, the CDR3 is 11 amino acids long. The entry retains the CDR3 DNA only, 33 bases that are in frame from base 1. Deletion took 5 bases off V and 5 bases off J, with a span of 6 bases between the germline ends. TCRbeta CDR3 regions were amplified from genomic DNA using the immunoSEQ Assay, a bias-controlled multiplex PCR. In the original analysis: The number of nucleated cells in each sample was estimated by amplification of reference gene primers within the assay. Sequence reads were collapsed and filtered to measure the absolute abundance of every unique TCRbeta CDR3 rearrangement. For each sample, productive Simpson clonality was calculated as the square root of Simpson's diversity index across productive rearrangements. The immuneACCESS repertoire file appears here via TCRdb, limited to in-frame rearrangements. These files lack a portion of the clones; in checked studies, under half of the deficit traces to unresolved V genes, and the cause of the others is not known. V and J calls and clone size are those listed in that table; D and trimming were worked out from the DNA. The sample table holds roughly 150,000 clones, of which around nine tenths were seen once. Of the sample, over 2% falls within the top ten clones.

The origin of this receptor is a woman of 80 years or more with COVID-19, enrolled during active disease. The sequence is built from TRBV7-2 and TRBJ2-5; the D gene is unclear. The sequenced material came from peripheral blood. The nucleotide sequence reads as follows: TGTGCCAGCAGCAAGGAGGAGACCCAGTACTTC. Translated, it reads CASSKEETQYF.